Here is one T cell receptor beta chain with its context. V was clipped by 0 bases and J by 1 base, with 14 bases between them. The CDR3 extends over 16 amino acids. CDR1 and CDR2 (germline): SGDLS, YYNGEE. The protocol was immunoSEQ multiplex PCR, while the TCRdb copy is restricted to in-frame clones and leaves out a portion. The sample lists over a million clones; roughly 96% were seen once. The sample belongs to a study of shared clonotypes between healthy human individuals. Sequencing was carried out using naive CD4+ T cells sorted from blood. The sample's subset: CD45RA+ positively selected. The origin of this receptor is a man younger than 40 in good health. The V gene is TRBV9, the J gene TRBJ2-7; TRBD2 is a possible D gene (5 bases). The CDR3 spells CASSVDPTDLSYEQYF. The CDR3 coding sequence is TGTGCCAGCAGCGTAGACCCCACGGACTTATCCTACGAGCAGTACTTC.